This T cell receptor (beta chain) was documented in a study of cytomegalovirus exposure and HLA in healthy donors. Notes on the study in general: A cluster of highly shared sequence variants was likely a sequencing artifact. Association of a missense DCLRE1C variant with TCR beta V- and J-gene trimming was reported in a later analysis.

Germline lookup yields CDR1 SGHTA and CDR2 FQGNSA. This CDR3 spans 15 amino acids. V lost 5 bases and J lost 7; bases outside the gene matches: 12. Remarks on this clone: Its antigen is not identified.

It was with 60 Vbeta and 13 Jbeta primers that the PCR ran. The protocol was immunoSEQ multiplex PCR, while the TCRdb copy is restricted to in-frame clones and leaves out a portion. The data contain fewer than 150,000 clones, 82% of them singletons. The receptor comes from a male donor in good health and CMV-seronegative. The gene calls are TRBV7-2 and TRBJ2-7; 9 bases are a match to TRBD2. What was sequenced was PBMCs. The CDR3 DNA is TGTGCCAGCAGCCCGGTGGGACTAGCTACGGGGGAGCAGTACTTC. It encodes CASSPVGLATGEQYF.